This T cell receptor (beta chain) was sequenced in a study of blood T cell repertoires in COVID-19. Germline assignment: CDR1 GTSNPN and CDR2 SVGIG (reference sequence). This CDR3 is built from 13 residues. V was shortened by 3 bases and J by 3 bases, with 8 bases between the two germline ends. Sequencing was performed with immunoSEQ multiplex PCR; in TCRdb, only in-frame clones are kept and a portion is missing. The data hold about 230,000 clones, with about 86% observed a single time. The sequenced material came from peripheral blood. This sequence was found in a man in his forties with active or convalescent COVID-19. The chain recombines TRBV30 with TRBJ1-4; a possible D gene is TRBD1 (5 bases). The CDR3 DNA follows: TGTGCCTGGAGAGGGGTCTCTAATGAAAAACTGTTTTTT. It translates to CAWRGVSNEKLFF.